A selection of T cell receptor beta chains follows, all from one sample in a study of T cells after yellow fever vaccination. From the 5' RACE reads, TCRdb called clonotypes with MiXCR, one entry per CDR3 protein. Among 300,000 to 400,000 distinct CDR3 sequences listed, around 12% were seen once. Material: CD4+ T cells sorted from PBMCs, obtained 15 days after the yellow fever booster vaccination. These receptors were taken from a man aged 18 to 29 who received the YFV17D yellow fever vaccine. CDR3s include the opening cysteine and the closing phenylalanine or tryptophan. The order of the fields is CDR3 protein, CDR3 DNA, V gene, clone size, J gene, D gene. D genes are given only for firm matches. Part of the rows lack a size; the others show once, few, many or a class for expanded clones.

CDR3: CATSRGDNEKLFF; DNA: TGTGCCACCAGCAGGGGGGATAATGAAAAACTGTTTTTT; V: TRBV15; size: few; J: TRBJ1-4; D: .
CDR3: CASSSGSHVNTGELFF; DNA: TGTGCCAGCAGCTCCGGCAGCCACGTCAACACCGGGGAGCTGTTTTTT; V: TRBV7-3; size: .; J: TRBJ2-2; D: .
CDR3: CASSPRGGDRNIQYF; DNA: TGTGCCAGCAGCCCCAGGGGGGGGGACAGAAACATTCAGTACTTC; V: TRBV12-3/TRBV12-4; size: few; J: TRBJ2-4; D: .
CDR3: CASSLARSGGNTDTQYF; DNA: TGTGCCAGCAGCTTAGCGCGGAGCGGGGGGAACACAGATACGCAGTATTTT; V: TRBV7-2; size: .; J: TRBJ2-3; D: TRBD2
CDR3: CSASLLAGGISSYNEQFF; DNA: TGCAGTGCTAGCTTGCTAGCGGGGGGGATAAGCTCCTACAATGAGCAGTTCTTC; V: TRBV20-1; size: .; J: TRBJ2-1; D: TRBD2
CDR3: CASSQATGDSYGYTF; DNA: TGCGCCAGCAGCCAAGCAACAGGCGATAGCTATGGCTACACCTTC; V: TRBV4-3; size: few; J: TRBJ1-2; D: .
CDR3: CASSEQPTSPLHF; DNA: TGTGCCAGCAGTGAACAGCCCACTTCACCCCTCCACTTT; V: TRBV2; size: .; J: TRBJ1-6; D: .
CDR3: CASTRVPVSTDTQYF; DNA: TGTGCCAGCACCCGGGTACCCGTTAGCACAGATACGCAGTATTTT; V: TRBV6-2/TRBV6-3; size: .; J: TRBJ2-3; D: .
CDR3: CASSLVAGEETQYF; DNA: TGCGCCAGCAGCTTGGTTGCGGGGGAAGAGACCCAGTACTTC; V: TRBV5-1; size: .; J: TRBJ2-5; D: TRBD2
CDR3: CASSALGEAPVEAFF; DNA: TGTGCCAGCAGCGCACTCGGTGAGGCCCCTGTGGAAGCTTTCTTT; V: TRBV7-6; size: .; J: TRBJ1-1; D: .
CDR3: CARGGDTGELFF; DNA: TGTGCCAGGGGGGGGGACACCGGGGAGCTGTTTTTT; V: TRBV7-2; size: few; J: TRBJ2-2; D: TRBD2
CDR3: CASSFEGLPSYEQYF; DNA: TGTGCCAGCAGCTTCGAGGGCCTACCCAGCTACGAGCAGTACTTC; V: TRBV5-4; size: .; J: TRBJ2-7; D: .
CDR3: CASSPGDEQYF; DNA: TGTGCCAGCAGCCCAGGGGACGAGCAGTACTTC; V: TRBV6-5; size: .; J: TRBJ2-7; D: .
CDR3: CASSQGTYNSPLHF; DNA: TGTGCCAGCAGCCAAGGAACCTATAATTCACCCCTCCACTTT; V: TRBV3-1; size: few; J: TRBJ1-6; D: .
CDR3: CASSLVATSTDTQYF; DNA: TGTGCCAGCAGCTTGGTAGCTACTAGCACAGATACGCAGTATTTT; V: TRBV7-6; size: few; J: TRBJ2-3; D: .
CDR3: CSAKALRQGLIVHYGYTF; DNA: TGCAGTGCTAAAGCCCTCCGACAGGGGTTAATAGTCCACTATGGCTACACCTTC; V: TRBV20-1; size: .; J: TRBJ1-2; D: TRBD1
CDR3: CASSYSMGPSGDTQYF; DNA: TGTGCCAGCAGTTACTCGATGGGGCCTAGCGGGGATACGCAGTATTTT; V: TRBV6-5; size: few; J: TRBJ2-3; D: TRBD2
CDR3: CASSSGGNDYNEQFF; DNA: TGTGCCAGCAGTTCCGGGGGGAATGACTACAATGAGCAGTTCTTC; V: TRBV28; size: few; J: TRBJ2-1; D: TRBD2
CDR3: CASNGGRATNEKLFF; DNA: TGTGCCAGCAATGGGGGGCGTGCAACTAATGAAAAACTGTTTTTT; V: TRBV2; size: .; J: TRBJ1-4; D: .
CDR3: CASSYSRIFYGYTF; DNA: TGTGCCAGCAGTTACTCAAGGATTTTCTATGGCTACACCTTC; V: TRBV6-5; size: few; J: TRBJ1-2; D: .
CDR3: CASSQGRAAGQETQYF; DNA: TGTGCCAGCAGCCAAGGCAGAGCAGCGGGCCAAGAGACCCAGTACTTC; V: TRBV4-2; size: many; J: TRBJ2-5; D: .
CDR3: CSAISRQGGVKSGYTF; DNA: TGCAGTGCTATTTCGAGACAGGGAGGAGTGAAATCCGGCTACACCTTC; V: TRBV20-1; size: many; J: TRBJ1-2; D: TRBD1
CDR3: CASSLVSGQPQHF; DNA: TGTGCCAGCAGCTTAGTAAGCGGGCAGCCCCAGCATTTT; V: TRBV7-2; size: .; J: TRBJ1-5; D: .
CDR3: CASSLQGGPNQPQHF; DNA: TGTGCCAGCAGCCTACAGGGGGGCCCGAATCAGCCCCAGCATTTT; V: TRBV3-1; size: .; J: TRBJ1-5; D: TRBD1
CDR3: CASSEGQGAHLSPLHF; DNA: TGTGCCAGTAGTGAGGGACAGGGGGCACATTTGTCACCCCTCCACTTT; V: TRBV19; size: .; J: TRBJ1-6; D: TRBD1
CDR3: CASSLAGGGLGEKLFF; DNA: TGCGCCAGCAGCTTGGCGGGAGGAGGGCTTGGTGAAAAACTGTTTTTT; V: TRBV5-1; size: .; J: TRBJ1-4; D: .
CDR3: CASSVDSGETQYF; DNA: TGTGCCAGCAGCGTAGACTCAGGAGAGACCCAGTACTTC; V: TRBV9; size: .; J: TRBJ2-5; D: .
CDR3: CSAIGVTYEQYF; DNA: TGCAGTGCTATAGGGGTAACCTACGAGCAGTACTTC; V: TRBV20-1; size: .; J: TRBJ2-7; D: .
CDR3: CSARAGITPLHF; DNA: TGCAGTGCTAGGGCAGGGATAACACCCCTCCACTTT; V: TRBV20-1; size: few; J: TRBJ1-6; D: .
CDR3: CSGGGDTQYF; DNA: TGCAGTGGCGGGGGAGATACGCAGTATTTT; V: TRBV20-1; size: .; J: TRBJ2-3; D: TRBD2
CDR3: CASSLVAVGYTF; DNA: TGTGCCAGCAGCTTAGTCGCGGTTGGCTACACCTTC; V: TRBV11-2; size: .; J: TRBJ1-2; D: .
CDR3: CSASPDRGHGTGELFF; DNA: TGCAGTGCTAGTCCGGACAGGGGGCATGGAACCGGGGAGCTGTTTTTT; V: TRBV20-1; size: few; J: TRBJ2-2; D: TRBD1
CDR3: CASSKNDQLEAFF; DNA: TGTGCCAGCAGCAAAAATGATCAGCTCGAAGCTTTCTTT; V: TRBV3-1; size: many; J: TRBJ1-1; D: .
CDR3: CASSQAGPYEQYF; DNA: TGTGCCAGCAGCCAAGCTGGGCCCTACGAGCAGTACTTC; V: TRBV3-1; size: .; J: TRBJ2-7; D: .
CDR3: CASSLVPTAAEQYF; DNA: TGCGCCAGCAGCTTGGTACCTACCGCGGCCGAGCAGTACTTC; V: TRBV5-1; size: .; J: TRBJ2-7; D: .
CDR3: CASSSVDRLNTEAFF; DNA: TGTGCCAGCAGTTCTGTCGACAGGCTGAACACTGAAGCTTTCTTT; V: TRBV27; size: .; J: TRBJ1-1; D: .
CDR3: CASSIGGDANTGELFF; DNA: TGTGCCAGTAGTATCGGGGGGGACGCGAACACCGGGGAGCTGTTTTTT; V: TRBV19; size: .; J: TRBJ2-2; D: TRBD2
CDR3: CASSQVWSGNTGELFF; DNA: TGCGCCAGCAGCCAAGTTTGGAGCGGAAACACCGGGGAGCTGTTTTTT; V: TRBV4-1; size: few; J: TRBJ2-2; D: .
CDR3: CASSPPLASSTGELFF; DNA: TGCGCCAGCAGCCCCCCCCTCGCCAGTTCCACCGGGGAGCTGTTTTTT; V: TRBV5-1; size: few; J: TRBJ2-2; D: .
CDR3: CASSRQGRETQYF; DNA: TGTGCCAGCAGTAGACAGGGGAGGGAGACCCAGTACTTC; V: TRBV5-6; size: .; J: TRBJ2-5; D: TRBD1
CDR3: CASSLLAGKDEQFF; DNA: TGCGCCAGCAGCTTGCTAGCGGGGAAGGATGAGCAGTTCTTC; V: TRBV5-1; size: few; J: TRBJ2-1; D: TRBD2
CDR3: CASSRRGPDTEAFF; DNA: TGTGCCAGCAGCCGCCGGGGGCCGGACACTGAAGCTTTCTTT; V: TRBV5-6; size: many; J: TRBJ1-1; D: .
CDR3: CASTLGGQGYTF; DNA: TGCGCCAGCACCCTAGGGGGGCAAGGCTACACCTTC; V: TRBV5-1; size: .; J: TRBJ1-2; D: .
CDR3: CASSFHWTGGIYGYTF; DNA: TGTGCCAGCAGTTTTCATTGGACAGGGGGCATCTATGGCTACACCTTC; V: TRBV27; size: .; J: TRBJ1-2; D: TRBD1
CDR3: CASSQRTGQWDEQFF; DNA: TGTGCCAGCAGCCAGAGGACAGGCCAATGGGATGAGCAGTTCTTC; V: TRBV7-3; size: few; J: TRBJ2-1; D: TRBD1
CDR3: CSAKDSYNSPLHF; DNA: TGCAGCGCGAAGGACAGTTATAATTCACCCCTCCACTTT; V: TRBV29-1; size: .; J: TRBJ1-6; D: .
CDR3: CASSWITGLGTDTQYF; DNA: TGCGCCAGCAGCTGGATAACAGGGTTGGGGACAGATACGCAGTATTTT; V: TRBV5-1; size: many; J: TRBJ2-3; D: .
CDR3: CASSFGANTGELFF; DNA: TGTGCCAGCAGCTTTGGGGCGAACACCGGGGAGCTGTTTTTT; V: TRBV11-3; size: many; J: TRBJ2-2; D: .
CDR3: CASSQDLAGGYEQYF; DNA: TGTGCCAGCAGCCAAGATTTAGCGGGGGGCTACGAGCAGTACTTC; V: TRBV4-2; size: many; J: TRBJ2-7; D: TRBD2
CDR3: CASRGRTRETQYF; DNA: TGTGCCAGCAGGGGCAGAACTAGGGAGACCCAGTACTTC; V: TRBV3-1; size: .; J: TRBJ2-5; D: .
CDR3: CASSEPGQYTGELFF; DNA: TGTGCCAGCAGTGAGCCGGGACAGTACACCGGGGAGCTGTTTTTT; V: TRBV6-1; size: few; J: TRBJ2-2; D: TRBD1
CDR3: CASSTGQTDTSNYGYTF; DNA: TGTGCCAGTAGTACAGGACAGACCGATACCTCTAACTATGGCTACACCTTC; V: TRBV19; size: .; J: TRBJ1-2; D: .
CDR3: CASSFRQGVDQPQHF; DNA: TGTGCCAGCAGCTTTAGACAGGGTGTCGATCAGCCCCAGCATTTT; V: TRBV7-2; size: .; J: TRBJ1-5; D: TRBD1
CDR3: CASSPWGGVGANVLTF; DNA: TGTGCCAGCAGTCCCTGGGGAGGGGTCGGGGCCAACGTCCTGACTTTC; V: TRBV28; size: .; J: TRBJ2-6; D: TRBD2
CDR3: CSASGTGTEQFF; DNA: TGCAGTGCTTCCGGGACAGGGACTGAGCAGTTCTTC; V: TRBV20-1; size: many; J: TRBJ2-1; D: TRBD1
CDR3: CAISAGPVGNTGELFF; DNA: TGTGCCATCAGTGCGGGTCCAGTCGGTAATACCGGGGAGCTGTTTTTT; V: TRBV10-3; size: .; J: TRBJ2-2; D: .
CDR3: CAWARGGFDTGELFF; DNA: TGTGCCTGGGCCCGCGGGGGCTTCGACACCGGGGAGCTGTTTTTT; V: TRBV30; size: .; J: TRBJ2-2; D: .
CDR3: CASSLSRADTQYF; DNA: TGTGCCAGCAGCCTCTCCCGGGCAGATACGCAGTATTTT; V: TRBV7-2; size: few; J: TRBJ2-3; D: .
CDR3: CSARDPGTGETQYF; DNA: TGCAGTGCTAGAGACCCAGGGACGGGGGAGACCCAGTACTTC; V: TRBV20-1; size: .; J: TRBJ2-5; D: .
CDR3: CASSVWGLGELFF; DNA: TGTGCCAGCAGCGTATGGGGGCTAGGGGAGCTGTTTTTT; V: TRBV9; size: .; J: TRBJ2-2; D: .